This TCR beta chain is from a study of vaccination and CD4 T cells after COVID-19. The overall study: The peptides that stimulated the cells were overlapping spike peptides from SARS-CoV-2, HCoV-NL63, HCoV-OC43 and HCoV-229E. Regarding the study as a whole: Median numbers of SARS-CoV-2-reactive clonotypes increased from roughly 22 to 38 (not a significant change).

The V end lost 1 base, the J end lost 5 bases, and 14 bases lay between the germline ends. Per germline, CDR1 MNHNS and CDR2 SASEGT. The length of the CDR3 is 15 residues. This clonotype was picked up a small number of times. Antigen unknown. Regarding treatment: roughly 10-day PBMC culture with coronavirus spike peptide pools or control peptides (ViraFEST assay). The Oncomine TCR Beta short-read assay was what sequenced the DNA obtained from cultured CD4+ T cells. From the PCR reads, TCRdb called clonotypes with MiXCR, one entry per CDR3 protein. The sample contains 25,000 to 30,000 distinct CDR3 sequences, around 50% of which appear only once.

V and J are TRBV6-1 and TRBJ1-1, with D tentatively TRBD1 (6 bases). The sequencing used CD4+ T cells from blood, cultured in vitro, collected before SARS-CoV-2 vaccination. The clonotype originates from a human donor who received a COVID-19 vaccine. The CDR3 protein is CASSEGGGIRTEAFF. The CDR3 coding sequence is TGTGCCAGCAGTGAAGGAGGGGGGATTAGGACTGAAGCTTTCTTT.